Presented here are 3 T cell receptor beta chains from one specimen sequenced in a study of T cells in Graves' hyperthyroidism and ophthalmopathy. There were TCR beta CDR3 regions amplified from RNA transcripts. The HTBI set primed first-round TCR CDR3 RT-PCR. TCRdb redid the calling of the multiplex PCR reads with MiXCR, one entry per CDR3 protein. The sample has a few hundred thousand distinct CDR3 sequences, about 16% seen once. Sequenced sample: blood. The receptor source for this set is a woman under 40 with Graves' ophthalmopathy.

The J gene is TRBJ2-6, the V gene TRBV19; TRBD1 matches 8 bases. J was trimmed by 0 bases and V by 6 bases; bases with no gene match: 7. The CDR3 runs to 17 residues. The germline V gene encodes CDR1 LNHDA and CDR2 SQIVND (reference sequence). CDR3 sequence (DNA): TGTGCCAGTAGCTACGGACAGGGAATCTCTGGGGCCAACGTCCTGACTTTC. Its protein product is CASSYGQGISGANVLTF.

This clonotype has a handful of counts. The chain uses TRBV29-1 and TRBJ2-7, with a tentative D call TRBD2 (6 bases). CDR1 and CDR2 (germline): SQVTM, ANQGSEA. The CDR3 sequence is 14 residues long. Trimming cost V 5 bases and J 3 bases, with 17 bases left between them. The CDR3 is CSVRDSIVLYEQYF. The CDR3 DNA sequence: TGCAGCGTTCGGGACTCGATCGTCCTCTACGAGCAGTACTTC.

This clonotype was counted at least ten times. The genes are TRBV27 and TRBJ1-1; 7 bases agree with TRBD1. Unmatched junction bases numbered 5, after V lost 0 bases and J lost 1 base. The CDR3 runs 16 residues. Germline loops: CDR1 MNHEY, CDR2 SMNVEV (reference sequence). This chain's CDR3 is CASSLSWPGGNTEAFF. For the CDR3, the DNA is TGTGCCAGCAGTTTATCTTGGCCAGGGGGGAACACTGAAGCTTTCTTT.